The clone carrying this TCR beta chain was found many times. This record comes from a study of CD8+CD57+ T cells in acquired aplastic anemia. In germline, CDR1 is SGDLS, CDR2 YYNGEE. This CDR3 is 16 amino acids long. V lost 0 bases, J lost 2 bases, and 12 bases lay in between. Both TCR beta VDJ combination and CDR3 sequence profiling were carried out. Genomic DNA was the template for this profiling. MiXCR, run by TCRdb on the reads, gives a single entry per CDR3 protein. The sample lists tens of thousands of distinct CDR3 sequences, about 45% occurring once. The sequencing sample was made of sorted CD4+, CD8+, or CD8+CD57+ T cells (not recorded which) from PBMCs. The J gene is TRBJ2-1, the V gene TRBV9; possible D gene TRBD2, 6 bases. This clonotype originated in a human donor in good health, serving as a control. The DNA of the CDR3 is TGTGCCAGCAGCGTAGTAGTGGGAGGCACCTACAATGAGCAGTTCTTC. It translates to CASSVVVGGTYNEQFF.